Following are 27 T cell receptor beta chains from one sample sequenced in a study of T-cell memory formation after mild COVID-19. TCRdb reprocessed the 5' RACE reads with MiXCR, giving one entry per CDR3 protein. The sample consists of 390,000 or so distinct CDR3 sequences, about 16% of them appearing once. Sequenced material: PBMCs or a T cell subset sorted from them (not recorded which). These receptors were taken from a man aged 18 to 30 who had mild COVID-19 (a few samples of this study predate the infection). Cell type and time point are not known.

At least ten counts were recorded for this clonotype. This chain joins TRBV5-1 and TRBJ1-1; no clear D. The CDR3 totals 14 residues. Germline V CDR1 and CDR2: SGHRS, YFSETQ. The germline V and J ends were trimmed by 4 bases and 1 base, with 11 bases remaining between them. CDR3 nucleotides: TGCGCCAGCAGCCCCCAGAGTGGGAACACTGAAGCTTTCTTT. Translating gives CASSPQSGNTEAFF.

The gene calls are TRBV7-2 and TRBJ1-2; D is undetermined. This CDR3 spans 14 amino acids. Germline V gene sequence: CDR1 SGHTA, CDR2 FQGNSA. Trimming pared 3 bases from V and 0 bases from J, leaving 8 bases between. CDR3 region: CASSLGFPNYGYTF. In DNA, the CDR3 is TGTGCCAGCAGCTTGGGGTTCCCTAACTATGGCTACACCTTC.

This clonotype has just one count. The chain is built from TRBV10-3 and TRBJ2-2; 9 bases align to TRBD1. The germline V gene has CDR1 ENHRY and CDR2 SYGVKD. The CDR3 spans 13 residues. The CDR3 loop is CLAGQGTTGELFF. The DNA of the CDR3 is TGTCTGGCCGGACAGGGGACCACCGGGGAGCTGTTTTTT.

V gene TRBV7-6 combines with J gene TRBJ2-7; TRBD2 is a possible D gene (5 bases). There are 17 residues in the CDR3. The V end lost 4 bases, the J end lost 4 bases, and 23 bases lay between the germline ends. The germline gives CDR1 SGHVS, CDR2 FNYEAQ. The CDR3 protein is CASSSLPPIPGGYEQYF. The CDR3 DNA reads TGTGCCAGCAGCTCCCTCCCGCCCATCCCGGGCGGGTACGAGCAGTACTTC.

This clonotype was seen only a few times. The chain combines TRBV7-2 with TRBJ2-1; 15 nucleotides align to TRBD2. The CDR3 extends over 18 amino acids. The V gene end was trimmed by 5 bases and the J gene end by 9 bases; junction bases not matched to a gene: 14. Germline assignment: CDR1 SGHTA and CDR2 FQGNSA. The CDR3 is CASSRSRTSGGAFGEQFF. CDR3 coding DNA: TGTGCCAGCAGCCGCTCCAGGACTAGCGGGGGGGCTTTTGGTGAGCAGTTCTTC.

This clonotype was seen ten or more times. The chain couples TRBV7-2 to TRBJ2-3; D is perhaps TRBD2 (6 bases). Germline V lookup: CDR1 SGHTA, CDR2 FQGNSA. Trimming pared 2 bases from V and 5 bases from J, leaving 14 bases between. The CDR3 runs 15 residues. CDR3 sequence reads: CASSLNSGGGDTQYF. The CDR3 nucleotides are TGTGCCAGCAGCTTAAATTCCGGGGGTGGAGATACGCAGTATTTT.

The rearrangement uses TRBV20-1 and TRBJ2-3; the match to TRBD1 covers 11 bases. CDR1 and CDR2 from the germline V gene are DFQATT and SNEGSKA (reference sequence). The CDR3 totals 16 residues. V shed 4 bases, J shed 5 bases, and the junction held 11 bases outside the gene matches. This CDR3 reads CSATPRTGGRGDTQYF. CDR3 DNA sequence: TGCAGTGCTACTCCTAGGACAGGGGGCAGGGGAGATACGCAGTATTTT.

This clonotype was seen only a few times. The J gene is TRBJ2-7, the V gene TRBV29-1; D unclear. V lost 0 bases and J 2 bases, leaving 11 bases between the germline ends. CDR1 and CDR2 from the germline V gene are SQVTM and ANQGSEA. This CDR3 has 14 amino acids. CDR3 protein: CSVEDEAYPYEQYF. In nucleotides, the CDR3 is TGCAGCGTTGAAGATGAAGCGTACCCCTACGAGCAGTACTTC.

This chain connects TRBV20-1 to TRBJ2-7; 8 bases map to TRBD2. In germline, CDR1 is DFQATT, CDR2 SNEGSKA (reference sequence). J gave up 2 bases and V 5 bases, and 5 bases lay outside the gene matches. CDR3 size: 13 residues. This chain's CDR3 is CSAWAGGPYEQYV. CDR3 DNA sequence: TGCAGTGCTTGGGCGGGGGGCCCCTACGAGCAGTACGTC.

At least ten counts were recorded for this clonotype. The V and J genes are TRBV12-3 or TRBV12-4 and TRBJ2-3; 13 nucleotides align to TRBD2. J gave up 11 bases and V 8 bases, and 10 bases lay outside the gene matches. CDR3 length equals 14 residues. The CDR3 DNA reads TGTGCCAGCGGCCTCGGGACTAGCGGGGTTCGGCAGTATTTT. Translating it yields CASGLGTSGVRQYF.

The table lists this clonotype with a few counts. The chain combines TRBV5-1 with TRBJ1-2, with D tentatively TRBD1 (6 bases). The germline CDR1 and CDR2 sequences are SGHRS and YFSETQ. The CDR3 consists of 13 residues. V was cut by 5 bases and J by 8 bases, with 16 bases left in between. The CDR3: CASRIDRSLGYTF. The DNA of the CDR3 is TGCGCCAGCAGAATAGACAGGTCTCTCGGCTACACCTTC.

The rearrangement links TRBV7-2 to TRBJ2-2; tentatively, D is TRBD1 or TRBD2 (5 bases each). Deletions cut 5 bases from V and 6 bases from J, with 16 bases between. Germline CDR1 is SGHTA and CDR2 is FQGNSA. The CDR3 spans 15 residues. CDR3 in amino acids: CASSLRGWDAGELFF. The CDR3 DNA reads TGTGCCAGCAGCCTTCGGGGTTGGGACGCCGGGGAGCTGTTTTTT. Full variable domain (remainder filled in from reference TRBV7-2 and TRBJ2-2): GAGVSQSPSNKVTEKGKDVELRCDPISGHTALYWYRQSLGQGLEFLIYFQGNSAPDKSGLPSDRFSAERTGGSVSTLTIQRTQQEDSAVYLCASSLRGWDAGELFFGEGSRLTVL.

This clonotype was counted many times. The genes are TRBV7-2 and TRBJ2-2, with D possibly being TRBD1 or TRBD2 (5 bases each). The CDR3 covers 15 residues. Germline V lookup: CDR1 SGHTA, CDR2 FQGNSA. Deletions cut 4 bases from V and 5 bases from J, with 14 bases between. The CDR3 reads CASSSPRQRTGELFF. In DNA, the CDR3 is TGTGCCAGCAGCTCCCCCCGACAGCGGACCGGGGAGCTGTTTTTT.

This clonotype was picked up a small number of times. The chain carries TRBV7-3 and TRBJ2-5, with D unclear. The CDR3 sequence is 14 residues long. Germline assignment: CDR1 SGHTA and CDR2 FQGTGA. V lost 1 base to trimming and J lost 5 bases, with 11 bases between them. CDR3 residues: CASSLNALEETQYF. DNA of the CDR3: TGTGCCAGCAGCTTAAACGCCTTGGAGGAGACCCAGTACTTC.

This chain uses TRBV10-3 with TRBJ2-2; 8 positions agree with TRBD1. Germline lookup yields CDR1 ENHRY and CDR2 SYGVKD. This CDR3 is 16 amino acids long. The V gene end was trimmed by 3 bases and the J gene end by 0 bases; junction bases not matched to a gene: 3. The CDR3 spells CAISERQGTNTGELFF. Here the CDR3 DNA reads TGTGCCATCAGTGAACGACAGGGGACGAACACCGGGGAGCTGTTTTTT.

This clonotype turned up a few times. This chain links TRBV4-2 with TRBJ2-3; 12 bases align to TRBD2. The CDR3 runs 19 residues. Trimming at V came to 4 bases and at J to 0 bases, leaving 11 bases not matched to a gene. Germline V gives CDR1 LGHNA, CDR2 YNFKEQ. CDR3 residues: CASSPKTSGGSTSTDTQYF. The CDR3 nucleotides are TGTGCCAGCAGCCCGAAGACTAGCGGGGGATCGACTAGCACAGATACGCAGTATTTT.

This clonotype was counted at least ten times. V and J are TRBV4-3 and TRBJ2-1; D unclear. Per the germline V gene, CDR1 is LGHNA and CDR2 is YSLEER. The CDR3 spans 12 residues. V gave up 5 bases and J gave up 6 bases, with 8 bases separating them. CDR3 sequence (DNA): TGCGCCAGCAGCATCGTCCCCAATGAGCAGTTCTTC. Its protein is CASSIVPNEQFF.

This clonotype has only a few counts. The J gene is TRBJ1-6, the V gene TRBV5-1, with 12 bases aligning to TRBD1. Trimming removed 4 bases from V and 10 bases from J; junction bases left unmatched: 6. Germline CDR1 reads SGHRS; CDR2 reads YFSETQ. The length of the CDR3 is 15 residues. CDR3 coding DNA: TGCGCCAGCAGCACGGGACAGGGGGCATCATCACCCCTCCACTTT. Amino acids: CASSTGQGASSPLHF.

CDR3: CASSLAWDRGNRQPQHF. CDR3 coding DNA: TGTGCCAGCAGTTTAGCATGGGACAGAGGGAACCGTCAGCCCCAGCATTTT. J is TRBJ1-5 and V is TRBV12-3 or TRBV12-4; TRBD1 aligns across 7 bases. The V segment lost 0 bases and the J segment 6 bases; nucleotides outside the gene matches: 11. This CDR3 is 17 amino acids long.

The chain links TRBV6-6 to TRBJ1-2; D unresolved. This CDR3 is built from 11 residues. The V and J ends lost 4 bases and 7 bases respectively, with 7 bases between them. Germline values: CDR1 MNHNY, CDR2 SVGAGI (reference sequence). In DNA form, the CDR3 reads TGTGCCAGCAGTTCCTCTGGTGGCTACACCTTC. It encodes CASSSSGGYTF.

This clonotype was seen repeatedly, ten times or more. This rearrangement joins TRBV20-1 to TRBJ2-7; D unresolved. V was clipped by 0 bases and J by 1 base, with 7 bases between them. CDR1 and CDR2 (germline): DFQATT, SNEGSKA (reference sequence). This CDR3 comprises 13 residues. Written as DNA, the CDR3 is TGCAGTGCTAGAGATCCTGGTTCCTACGAGCAGTACGTC. As protein: CSARDPGSYEQYV.

This sequence joins TRBV18 and TRBJ2-7, with 8 bases matching TRBD1. CDR1 and CDR2 (germline): KGHSH, LQKENI. Losses at the gene ends were 2 bases for V and 2 bases for J; bases not matched to a gene: 8. This CDR3 has 16 amino acids. The CDR3 protein is CASSPYSGTGPYEQYV. DNA of the CDR3: TGTGCCAGCTCACCATATTCCGGGACAGGACCCTACGAGCAGTACGTC.

In this sample, this clonotype turned up a few times. The rearrangement uses TRBV6-5 and TRBJ1-2; tentatively, D is TRBD1 (6 bases). With 10 bases removed from V and 8 bases from J, the gap between germline ends came to 14 bases. Germline V lookup: CDR1 MNHEY, CDR2 SVGAGI. This CDR3 comprises 11 residues. The chain's CDR3 is CAIRGGLGYTF. The CDR3 bases are TGTGCCATCAGGGGCGGCCTGGGCTACACCTTC.

This clonotype was picked up a small number of times. V gene TRBV19 combines with J gene TRBJ1-2; perhaps TRBD1 as D (6 bases). The V and J ends lost 9 bases and 8 bases respectively, with 16 bases between them. The CDR3 runs to 12 residues. Germline CDR1 is LNHDA and CDR2 is SQIVND (reference sequence). The CDR3 loop reads CASRTAATGYTF. As DNA, the CDR3 is TGTGCCAGCAGGACAGCCGCTACAGGCTACACCTTC.

The CDR3 is CASRGYRGPYNEQFF. The CDR3 DNA follows: TGTGCCAGCAGGGGCTACAGGGGCCCCTACAATGAGCAGTTCTTC. The chain employs TRBV5-6 and TRBJ2-1; 7 bases match TRBD1. Germline CDR1 and CDR2: SGHDT and YYEEEE. This CDR3 has 15 amino acids. V gave up 5 bases and J gave up 2 bases; unmatched junction bases: 7.

This sequence joins TRBV7-9 and TRBJ2-5; tentatively, D is TRBD1 or TRBD2 (5 bases each). The CDR3 runs 16 residues. Germline CDR1 SEHNR, CDR2 FQNEAQ (reference sequence). The germline V and J ends were trimmed by 5 bases and 1 base, with 17 bases remaining between them. The CDR3 DNA reads TGTGCCAGCAGCACATCTCCAGGGACGGTCCAAGAGACCCAGTACTTC. Its translation: CASSTSPGTVQETQYF.

This clonotype was counted a few times. The chain's CDR3 is CASSLIPAGANYGYTF. CDR3 in DNA: TGTGCCAGCAGCTTGATCCCGGCAGGGGCTAACTATGGCTACACCTTC. The chain employs TRBV5-6 and TRBJ1-2; a possible D gene is TRBD1 (6 bases). V lost 1 base to trimming and J lost 0 bases, with 13 bases between them. The CDR3 runs 16 residues. Germline-derived CDR1 and CDR2 are SGHDT and YYEEEE.